The clone carrying this T cell receptor beta chain was seen once. Its antigen is not identified. These data are taken from a study of blood T cells in healthy people across ages. Study results and caveats: In long-lived donors, naive CD4+ cell counts and diversity exceeded those of aged donors.

Isolation of PBMCs gave at least 6.5 million cells per sample. The CDR3 runs to 15 residues. Germline CDR1 and CDR2: MNHEY and SVGAGI. The V and J ends lost 5 bases and 3 bases, in that order; junction bases with no gene match: 7. Sample-barcoded 5' priming and a J-beta primer mix drove a second PCR of about 6 to 12 cycles. Through a template-switch adaptor with 12 random nucleotides, each cDNA molecule received a tag. TCRdb recomputed calls from the 5' RACE reads with MiXCR, one row per CDR3 protein. The data show around 1.5 million distinct CDR3 sequences, roughly 45% seen once. The specimen was blood. This clonotype originated in a woman under 30 in good health. This rearrangement joins TRBV6-5 to TRBJ1-5, with 7 nucleotides matching TRBD1. The CDR3 loop is CASSITGVLNQPQHF. The CDR3 bases are TGTGCCAGCAGTATAACAGGGGTCCTCAATCAGCCCCAGCATTTT.